This TCR beta chain was sequenced in a study of blood T cell repertoires in COVID-19 (TCRdb year 2020). Background for the entire study: Samples covering the acute and convalescent phases of COVID-19 were provided by collaborators in the United States, Italy and Spain. The prospective study material was composed of cDNA or gDNA derived from T cells, B-cell-depleted T cells, or PBMCs. Samples were obtained from the ongoing ImmuneRACE study (first 160 participants) and from roughly 1,300 subjects provided by 6 global collaborators. The dataset comprised deeply sampled blood TCRbeta repertoires from subjects exposed to, actively infected with, or recovered from COVID-19. The repertoires were released in a freely available public database meant as a resource for research on the immune response to SARS-CoV-2. HLA class I and class II types, where available, came from metadata supplied by the sample provider rather than from assay-based typing. Nearly every sample came with metadata listing a de-identified subject ID, COVID-19 status, age in years and sex.

A second Seattle source provided samples from volunteer blood donors who had recovered from COVID-19. Each collaborating institution followed its own protocols to collect whole blood in K2EDTA tubes. For TCRbeta analysis, collaborators shipped samples as frozen whole blood, isolated PBMCs, or DNA extracted from either of those sample types. TCRbeta CDR3 regions were amplified from genomic DNA by means of the immunoSEQ Assay, a bias-controlled multiplex PCR. Per the source publication's procedure: Within the assay, amplification of reference gene primers was used to estimate how many nucleated cells each sample contained. To quantify the absolute abundance of each unique TCRbeta CDR3 rearrangement, sequence reads were collapsed and filtered. For each sample, productive Simpson clonality was calculated as the square root of Simpson's diversity index over productive rearrangements. TCRdb retrieved this table from immuneACCESS and kept in-frame rearrangements only. Not all clones are present; in checked studies, unresolved V genes account for under half, and no reason is known for the remainder. V, J and clone size were drawn from that table, and D and trimming were deduced from the DNA. This sample lists roughly 250,000 clones; 84% were detected once. In total, the top ten clones hold over 1.5% of the sample.

This clone was counted a single time. It has no known antigen specificity. Base qualities were left out, and no much larger clone turns up one base away. Paper-wide results and their limitations: The quantity of clinical and demographic metadata differed by source and by participant and was supplied without curation.

The junction shows trimming of 5 bases on V and 7 bases on J, plus 11 bases between the germline ends. The cysteine opens and the phenylalanine closes a CDR3 of 13 amino acids. The sequence is cut down to CDR3 DNA, 39 bases in frame from base 1. From the germline V gene, CDR1 is KGHDR and CDR2 is SFDVKD. The V and J segments used are TRBV24-1 and TRBJ2-1, with TRBD2 as a weak D call on 6 bases. Input material: peripheral blood. The TCR originated in a woman aged 40 to 50 who had recovered from COVID-19. The nucleotide sequence is given as TGTGCCACCAGTGGGGCGGGGTGGAATGAGCAGTTCTTC. It specifies CATSGAGWNEQFF.